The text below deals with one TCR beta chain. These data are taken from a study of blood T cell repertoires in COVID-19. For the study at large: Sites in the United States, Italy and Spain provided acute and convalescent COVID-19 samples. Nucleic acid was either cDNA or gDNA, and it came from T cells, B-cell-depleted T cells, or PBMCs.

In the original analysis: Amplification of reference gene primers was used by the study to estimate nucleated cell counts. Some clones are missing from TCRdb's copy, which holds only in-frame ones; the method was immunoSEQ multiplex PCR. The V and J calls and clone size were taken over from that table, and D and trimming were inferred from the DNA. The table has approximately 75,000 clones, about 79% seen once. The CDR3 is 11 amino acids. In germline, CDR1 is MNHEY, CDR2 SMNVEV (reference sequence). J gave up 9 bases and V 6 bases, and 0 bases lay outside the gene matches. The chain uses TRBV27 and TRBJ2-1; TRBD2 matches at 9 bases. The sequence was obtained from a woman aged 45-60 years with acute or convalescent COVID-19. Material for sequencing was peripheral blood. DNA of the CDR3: TGTGCCAGCAGACTAGCGGGTGAGCAGTTCTTC. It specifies CASRLAGEQFF.